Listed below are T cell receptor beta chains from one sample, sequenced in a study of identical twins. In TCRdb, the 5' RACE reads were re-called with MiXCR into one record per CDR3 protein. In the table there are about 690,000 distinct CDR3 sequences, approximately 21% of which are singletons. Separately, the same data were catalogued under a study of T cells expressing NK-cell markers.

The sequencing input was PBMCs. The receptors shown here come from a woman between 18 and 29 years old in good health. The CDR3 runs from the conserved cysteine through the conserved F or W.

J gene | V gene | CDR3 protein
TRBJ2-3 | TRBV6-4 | CASSDSRLNTQYF
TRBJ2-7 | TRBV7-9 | CASSSGSGSYEQYF
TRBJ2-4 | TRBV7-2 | CASSPGAGLRDIQYF
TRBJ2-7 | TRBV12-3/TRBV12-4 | CASGGSQVEQYF
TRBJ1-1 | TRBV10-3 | CAISFRGDTEAFF
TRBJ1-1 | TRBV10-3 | CAIRAGGMNTEAFF
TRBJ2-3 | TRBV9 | CASSVGQFTDTQYF
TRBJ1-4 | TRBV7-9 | CASSLGQGLTTNEKLFF
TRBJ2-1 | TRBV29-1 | CSATRQRLAGGNEQFF
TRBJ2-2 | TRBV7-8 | CASSRSGSNTGELFF
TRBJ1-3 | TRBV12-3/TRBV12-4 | CASSPTGGNGNTIYF
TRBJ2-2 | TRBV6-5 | CASSYGGTIMAGELFF
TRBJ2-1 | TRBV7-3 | CASSTWGGNEQFF
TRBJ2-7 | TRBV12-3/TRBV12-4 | CASSFRTGGYEQYF
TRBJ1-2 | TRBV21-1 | CASSNGQTTRYGYTF
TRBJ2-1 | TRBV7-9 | CASSFFWRGGYNEQFF
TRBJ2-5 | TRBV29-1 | CSVGTGRQETQYF
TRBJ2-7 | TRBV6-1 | CASRSLNPYEQYF
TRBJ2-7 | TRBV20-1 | CSAQTGREISYEQYF
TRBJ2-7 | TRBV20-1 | CSAHLAGRSYEQYF
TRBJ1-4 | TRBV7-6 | CASSFIGQGEKLFF
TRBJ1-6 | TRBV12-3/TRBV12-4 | CASSFRGPLHF
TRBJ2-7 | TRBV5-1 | CASAASPDLSYEQYF
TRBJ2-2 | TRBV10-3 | CASKGVLETGELFF
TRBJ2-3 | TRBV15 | CATSRPGQGSDTQYF
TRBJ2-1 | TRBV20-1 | CSASSNNEQFF
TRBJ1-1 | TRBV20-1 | CSAPGHTEAFF
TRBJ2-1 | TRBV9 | CASSVESRELEEQFF
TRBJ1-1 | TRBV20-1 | CSARPGGVPEAFF
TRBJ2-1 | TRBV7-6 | CASSFGLAAHNEQFF
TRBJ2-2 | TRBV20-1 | CSALGLAGVDTGELFF
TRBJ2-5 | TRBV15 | CATSRGGAGEETQYF
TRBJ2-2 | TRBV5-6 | CASSRAREWNTGELFF
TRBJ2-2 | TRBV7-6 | CASSSGTAYTGELFF
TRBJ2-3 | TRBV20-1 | CSASKGGTDTQYF
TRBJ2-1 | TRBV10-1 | CASHLAEPANEQFF
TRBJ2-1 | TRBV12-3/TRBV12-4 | CATQENTYNEQFF
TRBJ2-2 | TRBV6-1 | CATRPDRGGTGELFF
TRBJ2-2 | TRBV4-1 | CASSQDPQGLRSTTQTGELFF
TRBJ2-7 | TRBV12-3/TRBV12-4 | CASSFSAGFSYEQYF
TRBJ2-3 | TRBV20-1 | CSAPDSGGVSDTQYF
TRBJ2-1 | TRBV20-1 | CSARVLAAGRHNEQFF
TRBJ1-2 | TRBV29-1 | CSVEDSQGDYGYTF
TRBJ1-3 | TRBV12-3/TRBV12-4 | CASSLMQTGNTIYF
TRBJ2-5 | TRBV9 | CASSWGAGGETQYF
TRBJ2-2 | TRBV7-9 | CASSSPEGRNTGELFF
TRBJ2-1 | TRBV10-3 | CAIATGNEQFF
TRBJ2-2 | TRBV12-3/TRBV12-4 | CASSLQGVITGELFF
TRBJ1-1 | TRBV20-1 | CSARQDSEAFF
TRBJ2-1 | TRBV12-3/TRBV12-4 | CASSPTSGGNISSYNEQFF
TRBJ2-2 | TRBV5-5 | CASSLLRQGNTGELFF
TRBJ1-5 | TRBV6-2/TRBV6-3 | CASSSRGERQPQHF
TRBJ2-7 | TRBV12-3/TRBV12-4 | CASSLWRNYEQYF
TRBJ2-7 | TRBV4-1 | CASSQGLAGAGEQYF
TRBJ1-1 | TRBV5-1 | CASSLLLGREAFF
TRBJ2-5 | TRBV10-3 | CAISEQETQYF
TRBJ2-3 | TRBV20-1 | CSAESPGTDTQYF
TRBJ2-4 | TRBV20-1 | CSAPSPGLAGGRAKNIQYF